What follows describes a single T cell receptor (beta chain). Its specificity is not known. TCRdb keeps only in-frame clones here, not all; method: immunoSEQ multiplex PCR. This sample has about 11,000 clones, with 75% found just once. Sorted T cells were CFSE-labeled and cultured roughly five days with allogeneic regulatory or mature dendritic cells at 1:10. FACS sorted CD4+ or CD8+ T cells into CD45RA+ naive and CD45RO+ memory. These data originate in a study of regulatory dendritic cells for organ transplantation. General study points: Naive CD4+ and CD8+ repertoires were highly diverse; memory CD8+ was most oligoclonal. Resting memory CD8+ T cells held the most alloreactive clonotypes.

The clonotype originates from a human donor in good health. Sequences were obtained from memory CD4+ T cells from blood cultured with regulatory dendritic cells. Stated subset: CD45RO+ memory T cells.

CDR3 nucleotide sequence: TGTGCCAGCAGTGACTCTGTAACAGCCCAATGTTATAGCAATCAGCCCCAGCATTTT. Its translation is CASSDSVTAQCYSNQPQHF. The chain recombines TRBV6-4 with TRBJ1-5; D not certain. V shed 0 bases and J shed 0 bases, with 18 bases lying between them. The V gene's germline CDR1 is MRHNA and CDR2 SNTAGT. The CDR3 is 19 amino acids.